This T cell receptor (beta chain) was profiled in a study of blood T cell repertoires in COVID-19. At the level of the study: The United States, Italy and Spain provided the acute and convalescent COVID-19 samples. T cells, B-cell-depleted T cells, or PBMCs supplied cDNA or gDNA.

Seattle researchers signed up patients amid active infection and tracked them longitudinally. The method was immunoSEQ multiplex PCR; TCRdb's version includes in-frame clones alone and lacks a portion of them. The table records 30,000 to 35,000 clones, roughly 88% of them present only once. The CDR3 covers 15 residues. V trimming: 2 bases; J trimming: 6 bases; junction bases outside the gene matches: 7. Germline CDR1 is MNHEY and CDR2 is SMNVEV (reference sequence). The rearrangement links TRBV27 to TRBJ1-5; 7 nucleotides match TRBD1. Material for sequencing was peripheral blood. This TCR was sampled from a man aged 55 to 70 with COVID-19, enrolled during active disease. This chain's CDR3 is CASSLRGGSGQPQHF. CDR3 in DNA: TGTGCCAGCAGTTTAAGAGGGGGCTCGGGTCAGCCCCAGCATTTT.